A selection of T cell receptor beta chains follows, all from one sample in a study of T cell responses to AZD1222 COVID-19 vaccine. Profiling relied on immunoSEQ multiplex PCR, and the TCRdb table lists in-frame clones only, not all of them. The table lists some 120,000 clones, roughly 88% of them singletons. The source material was peripheral blood, sampled 28 days after the second AZD1222 dose. Receptor source: an adult who received the AZD1222 COVID-19 vaccine. Both conserved end residues are part of each CDR3. Each record gives: clone size, V gene, J gene, D gene, CDR3 DNA, CDR3 protein. The D gene is left open where the match is weak. A clone size is listed for some rows: how often the clone was seen (once, few, many), or a class if it is expanded.

>.|TRBV29-1|TRBJ1-2|TRBD1
TGCAGCGTTTTGGCAGGGGGCCTTGGCTACACCTTC
CSVLAGGLGYTF
>.|TRBV16|TRBJ1-5|TRBD1
TGTGCCAGCAGCCAATTAGTCACATGGGACAGGGGGAATCAGCCCCAGCATTTT
CASSQLVTWDRGNQPQHF
>.|TRBV7-2|TRBJ2-5|.
TGTGCCAGCAGTCCCGCCGGGGCGAGGCGCCGCCACGAGACCCAGTACTTC
CASSPAGARRRHETQYF
>.|TRBV11-2|TRBJ2-2|TRBD2
TGTGCCAGCAGACTAATAGCGGGGAATATGTGGGAGCTGTTTTTT
CASRLIAGNMWELFF
>.|TRBV5-1|TRBJ2-2|TRBD1
TGCGCCAGCAGCTCCAATCCCGGGACAGGGGGGGTCGGGGAGCTGTTTTTT
CASSSNPGTGGVGELFF
>.|TRBV18|TRBJ1-2|.
TGTGCCAGCTCATACAGGGAAGAGGATGGCTACACCTTC
CASSYREEDGYTF
>once|TRBV19|TRBJ2-5|TRBD2
TGTGCCAGTAGTATGGTGACTAGCGGGCGGGAGACCCAGTACTTC
CASSMVTSGRETQYF
>.|TRBV15|TRBJ1-3|.
TGTGCCACCAGCAGAGTGAGGCCGGGACGCACCTCTGGAAACACCATATATTTT
CATSRVRPGRTSGNTIYF
>.|TRBV9|TRBJ1-2|.
TGTGCCAGCAGCGTAGATCGTTCTAACTATGGCTACACCTTC
CASSVDRSNYGYTF
>.|TRBV7-3|TRBJ2-1|.
TGTGCCAGCAGCAAGGAGCAGGTGTCCTACAATGAGCAGTTCTTC
CASSKEQVSYNEQFF
>.|TRBV19|TRBJ1-4|TRBD1
TGTGCCAGTAGTACAGGACAGGGATCGGGAGAAAAACTGTTTTTT
CASSTGQGSGEKLFF
>.|TRBV7-2|TRBJ1-5|.
TGTGCCAGCAGCTACAGGGGCAATCAGCCCCAGCATTTT
CASSYRGNQPQHF
>.|TRBV3-1/TRBV3-2|TRBJ1-5|.
TGTGCCAGCAGCCAGTCCGGAGGGATTAATCAGCCCCAGCATTTT
CASSQSGGINQPQHF
>.|TRBV3-1/TRBV3-2|TRBJ2-1|TRBD1
TGTGCCAGCAAACCGGGACAGGTGAATGAGCAGTTCTTC
CASKPGQVNEQFF
>.|TRBV10-3|TRBJ1-6|.
TGTGCCATCAGTGAGTCGTTGGGGGGTTCACCCCTCCACTTT
CAISESLGGSPLHF
>.|TRBV7-2|TRBJ1-6|TRBD1
TGTGCCAGCAGCCTAGAGAGGACAGGGCTAGGTTCACCCCTCCACTTT
CASSLERTGLGSPLHF
>.|TRBV19|TRBJ1-5|TRBD1
TGTGCCACCTCGGACAGGAGCAATCAGCCCCAGCATTTT
CATSDRSNQPQHF
>.|TRBV28|TRBJ2-7|TRBD1
TGTGCCAGCAGTTCTTATGAGGACAGGCACGAGCAGTACTTC
CASSSYEDRHEQYF